The rows below give T cell receptor beta chains drawn from one sample of a study of T-cell reconstitution after alpha-beta-depleted transplantation in children. MiXCR, applied by TCRdb to the PCR reads, yields one record per CDR3 protein. The sample records 380,000 or so distinct CDR3 sequences, more than 10% being singletons. The sequencing here drew on PBMCs, taken from the stem cell graft. The receptors stem from a human donor who donated a stem cell graft to a child with Fanconi anemia. The CDR3 runs from the conserved cysteine through the conserved F or W. D genes are given only for firm matches. Size tells how often a clone was seen (once, few, many) or the class of an expanded clone, and some rows leave it out.

d_call	v_call	j_call	clone_size	cdr3_aa	cdr3_nt
-	TRBV29-1	TRBJ1-2	-	CSVGGAPDNYGYTF	TGCAGCGTTGGGGGGGCGCCTGATAACTATGGCTACACCTTC
-	TRBV28	TRBJ1-2	few	CASSFKVKGYTF	TGTGCCAGCAGTTTTAAGGTGAAAGGCTACACCTTC
-	TRBV7-2	TRBJ2-7	-	CASSLGVHEQYF	TGTGCCAGCAGCTTAGGCGTTCACGAGCAGTACTTC
TRBD2	TRBV7-2	TRBJ2-3	-	CASSQIGGEGTQYF	TGTGCCAGCAGCCAGATCGGGGGGGAAGGTACGCAGTATTTT
-	TRBV6-1	TRBJ2-3	many	CASSPRGSADTQYF	TGTGCCAGCAGTCCCCGGGGCAGCGCAGATACGCAGTATTTT
-	TRBV12-3/TRBV12-4	TRBJ1-1	many	CASSWQGGMTEAFF	TGTGCCAGCAGTTGGCAAGGAGGTATGACTGAAGCTTTCTTT
-	TRBV5-1	TRBJ2-3	many	CASSSAGALTDTQYF	TGCGCCAGCAGCTCCGCCGGGGCGCTCACAGATACGCAGTATTTT
-	TRBV20-1	TRBJ2-5	-	CSVGPGGETQYF	TGCAGTGTTGGACCTGGAGGGGAGACCCAGTACTTC
TRBD1	TRBV7-2	TRBJ2-5	-	CASSPSRGLLGETQYF	TGTGCCAGCAGCCCCTCCAGGGGGCTCCTCGGAGAGACCCAGTACTTC
-	TRBV5-5	TRBJ2-2	many	CASSQTLGHTGELFF	TGTGCCAGCAGCCAGACCCTCGGACATACCGGGGAGCTGTTTTTT
-	TRBV4-2	TRBJ1-2	many	CASSQDLETDGYTF	TGTGCCAGCAGCCAAGATCTTGAGACGGATGGCTACACCTTC
TRBD1	TRBV18	TRBJ2-1	few	CASSGDRNYNEQFF	TGTGCCAGCTCTGGGGACAGGAATTACAATGAGCAGTTCTTC
TRBD1	TRBV6-2/TRBV6-3	TRBJ2-1	-	CASTLVSLRTGNEQFF	TGTGCCAGCACCTTAGTGTCTCTCCGGACAGGCAATGAGCAGTTCTTC
TRBD1	TRBV4-2	TRBJ2-7	few	CASSQDLDGRGLYF	TGTGCCAGCAGCCAAGACCTTGACGGCAGGGGGCTGTACTTC
-	TRBV7-8	TRBJ1-5	few	CASSLYVRVDNQPQHF	TGTGCCAGCAGCTTATATGTCAGGGTTGACAATCAGCCCCAGCATTTT
TRBD1	TRBV12-3/TRBV12-4	TRBJ1-5	many	CASSPGTGVQPQHF	TGTGCCAGCAGCCCCGGGACAGGGGTTCAGCCCCAGCATTTT
-	TRBV7-2	TRBJ2-7	-	CASSLREVGYEQYF	TGTGCCAGCAGCTTAAGGGAGGTGGGCTACGAGCAGTACTTC
-	TRBV7-9	TRBJ1-4	few	CASSPPWGNEKLFF	TGTGCCAGCAGCCCACCTTGGGGGAATGAAAAACTGTTTTTT
TRBD1	TRBV29-1	TRBJ2-6	many	CSVENQGAGANVLTF	TGCAGCGTTGAAAATCAGGGGGCTGGGGCCAACGTCCTGACTTTC
TRBD1	TRBV6-5	TRBJ1-5	many	CASSSSRGLGNQPQHF	TGTGCCAGCAGTTCTTCCAGGGGGCTGGGCAATCAGCCCCAGCATTTT
-	TRBV6-6	TRBJ1-5	many	CASRGGNQPQHF	TGTGCCAGCAGGGGGGGCAATCAGCCCCAGCATTTT
-	TRBV9	TRBJ1-1	many	CASSVGSENTEAFF	TGTGCCAGCAGCGTAGGGTCAGAGAACACTGAAGCTTTCTTT
-	TRBV4-3	TRBJ1-1	few	CASSQVPESWNTEAFF	TGCGCCAGCAGCCAAGTCCCTGAAAGTTGGAACACTGAAGCTTTCTTT
-	TRBV18	TRBJ2-1	many	CASSPRPIYNEQFF	TGTGCCAGCTCACCTCGCCCTATCTACAATGAGCAGTTCTTC
TRBD1	TRBV9	TRBJ1-2	-	CASSERQGTYYGYTF	TGTGCCAGCAGCGAAAGACAGGGGACCTACTATGGCTACACCTTC
-	TRBV7-8	TRBJ2-7	few	CASSLEGIYEQYF	TGTGCCAGCAGCTTAGAGGGGATCTACGAGCAGTACTTC
TRBD1	TRBV4-2	TRBJ1-2	-	CASSKVTGGMDYGYTF	TGTGCCAGCAGCAAGGTGACAGGGGGAATGGACTATGGCTACACCTTC
-	TRBV6-5	TRBJ2-5	many	CASSYRGAPETQYF	TGTGCCAGCAGTTACCGAGGGGCTCCAGAGACCCAGTACTTC
TRBD1	TRBV20-1	TRBJ1-2	-	CSARPQGAATFYGYTF	TGCAGTGCTAGGCCACAGGGGGCGGCCACCTTCTATGGCTACACCTTC
TRBD2	TRBV20-1	TRBJ2-3	many	CSAASGLAHGADTQYF	TGCAGTGCTGCCTCGGGACTAGCGCATGGTGCAGATACGCAGTATTTT
TRBD2	TRBV5-1	TRBJ2-5	few	CASSLYAGGETQYF	TGCGCCAGCAGCTTGTATGCGGGAGGAGAGACCCAGTACTTC
-	TRBV29-1	TRBJ2-3	-	CSALLPGDKGVDTQYF	TGCAGCGCCCTCCTCCCGGGAGACAAGGGGGTAGATACGCAGTATTTT
-	TRBV4-3	TRBJ2-1	-	CASSLLAHNEQFF	TGCGCCAGCAGCCTCCTAGCTCACAATGAGCAGTTCTTC
-	TRBV5-1	TRBJ1-2	-	CASRDRDTLLNYGYTF	TGCGCCAGCAGGGACCGGGACACCCTTTTAAACTATGGCTACACCTTC
-	TRBV5-1	TRBJ2-1	few	CASSPGTVKNEQFF	TGCGCCAGCTCCCCCGGGACGGTAAAAAATGAGCAGTTCTTC
-	TRBV28	TRBJ2-1	-	CASSVSSASQQNEQFF	TGTGCCAGCAGCGTCAGCTCGGCCTCGCAGCAGAATGAGCAGTTCTTC
-	TRBV12-3/TRBV12-4	TRBJ1-5	many	CASSLQGRSDQPQHF	TGTGCCAGCAGTTTGCAGGGGCGCTCCGATCAGCCCCAGCATTTT
-	TRBV30	TRBJ2-2	few	CAYSILGTGELFF	TGTGCCTATAGTATCTTGGGCACCGGGGAGCTGTTTTTT
-	TRBV30	TRBJ2-5	few	CAWSDQETQYF	TGTGCCTGGAGTGATCAAGAGACCCAGTACTTC
-	TRBV7-6	TRBJ1-5	-	CASSPDLSGPQHF	TGTGCCAGCAGCCCGGACCTATCGGGGCCCCAGCATTTT
TRBD1	TRBV19	TRBJ2-1	few	CASSISSGQGYNEQFF	TGTGCCAGTAGTATCAGTTCGGGACAGGGTTACAATGAGCAGTTCTTC
-	TRBV20-1	TRBJ2-5	-	CSASGEGRETQYF	TGCAGTGCTTCCGGCGAGGGTCGAGAGACCCAGTACTTC